This T cell receptor (beta chain) came from a study of beta chain features in type 1 diabetes. General study points: Within each of all four CD4+ subsets, Type 1 diabetes patients had TCRB CDR3s that were moderately but significantly shorter.

On this clone: Its antigen is as yet unknown.

Every isolated RNA sample was fully reverse transcribed, so sequencing captured expressed TCRB transcripts. Assay used: immunoSEQ multiplex PCR; TCRdb lists only in-frame clones, some missing. This table has more than 300,000 clones, around 9.6% appearing once. Sequenced sample: central memory CD4+ T cells from blood. The sequence derives from a man younger than 45 with type 1 diabetes.

The CDR3 coding sequence is TGTGCCAGCAGCCAGAGCCAGGCAACTAGCAATCAGCCCCAGCATTTT. It codes for CASSQSQATSNQPQHF. The genes are TRBV4-2 and TRBJ1-5; no clear D. Trimming took off 3 bases at V and 0 bases at J, with 12 bases between the two ends. The germline gives CDR1 LGHNA, CDR2 YNFKEQ. The CDR3 sequence is 16 residues long.